The next 4 T cell receptor beta chains were all read from a single sample in a study of blood T cell repertoires in COVID-19. The table came from immunoSEQ multiplex PCR; TCRdb's copy has only in-frame clones and leaves some out. Of nearly 200,000 clones in the sample, about four fifths are singletons; the top ten hold approximately 5.1%. The sequencing input was peripheral blood. These receptors were taken from a woman aged 70-85 years with active or convalescent COVID-19.

J is TRBJ2-3 and V is TRBV28; 8 nucleotides match TRBD1. J was trimmed by 7 bases and V by 5 bases; bases with no gene match: 17. Germline V gives CDR1 MDHEN, CDR2 SYDVKM. The CDR3 totals 17 residues. The CDR3 nucleotides are TGTGCCAGCAGTAAATCATGGGGTACGGGACAGGCGAATACGCAGTATTTT. Protein: CASSKSWGTGQANTQYF.

This clone was detected once. This chain links TRBV5-1 with TRBJ1-1; 11 bases are a match to TRBD1. Germline trimming cut 5 bases from V and 7 bases from J; bases unmatched to any gene: 7. CDR3 length: 14 amino acids. Germline loops: CDR1 SGHRS, CDR2 YFSETQ. CDR3 nucleotides: TGCGCCAGCAGACCGGGACAGGGGGTAGGTGAAGCTTTCTTT. It is translated as CASRPGQGVGEAFF.

The chain combines TRBV6-5 with TRBJ2-7; D is unclear. Trimming shortened V by 0 bases and J by 0 bases, and 6 bases separated the two germline ends. This CDR3 spans 14 amino acids. CDR1 and CDR2 from the germline V gene are MNHEY and SVGAGI. The CDR3 bases are TGTGCCAGCAGTTACTCGGCCTTCTCCTACGAGCAGTACTTC. Encoded protein: CASSYSAFSYEQYF.

The gene calls are TRBV15 and TRBJ2-1, with D uncertain. CDR1 is LNHNV, CDR2 YYDKDF, per germline (reference sequence). The CDR3 is made up of 11 amino acids. Trimming removed 2 bases from V and 10 bases from J, with 6 bases in between. DNA for the CDR3: TGTGCCACCAGCAGACAGCGAGAGCAGTTCTTC. This translates into CATSRQREQFF. Combining the CDR3 with reference TRBV15 and TRBJ2-1 gives the whole variable domain DAMVIQNPRYQVTQFGKPVTLSCSQTLNHNVMYWYQQKSSQAPKLLFHYYDKDFNNEADTPDNFQSRRPNTSFCFLDIRSPGLGDTAMYLCATSRQREQFFGPGTRLTVL.